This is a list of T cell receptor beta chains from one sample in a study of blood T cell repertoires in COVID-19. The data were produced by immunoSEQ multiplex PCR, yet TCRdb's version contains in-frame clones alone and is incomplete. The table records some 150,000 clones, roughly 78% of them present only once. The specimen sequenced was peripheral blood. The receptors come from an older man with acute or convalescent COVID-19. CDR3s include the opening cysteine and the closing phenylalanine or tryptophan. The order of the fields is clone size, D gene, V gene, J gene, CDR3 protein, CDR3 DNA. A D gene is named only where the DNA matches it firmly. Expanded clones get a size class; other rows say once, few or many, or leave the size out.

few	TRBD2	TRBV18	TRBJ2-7	CASSPSTSVYEQYF	TGTGCCAGCTCTCCTTCGACTAGCGTCTACGAGCAGTACTTC
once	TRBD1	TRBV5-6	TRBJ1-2	CASSWGTGSYGYTF	TGTGCCAGCAGCTGGGGGACAGGGAGCTATGGCTACACCTTC
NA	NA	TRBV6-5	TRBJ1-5	CASSYSQGQGPQHF	TGTGCCAGCAGTTACTCGCAGGGTCAGGGGCCCCAGCATTTT
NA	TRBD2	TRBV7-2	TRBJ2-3	CASSPAGLAGGPHTDTQYF	TGTGCCAGCAGCCCGGCGGGACTAGCGGGGGGGCCACACACAGATACGCAGTATTTT
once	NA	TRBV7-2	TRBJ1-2	CASSLGAGLFYGYTF	TGTGCCAGCAGCCTTGGGGCGGGACTTTTCTATGGCTACACCTTC
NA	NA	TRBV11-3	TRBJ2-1	CASRSGTYNEQFF	TGTGCCAGCAGAAGCGGCACCTACAATGAGCAGTTCTTC
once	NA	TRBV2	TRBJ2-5	CASKWLAAQTQYF	TGTGCCAGCAAGTGGTTGGCGGCGCAGACCCAGTACTTC
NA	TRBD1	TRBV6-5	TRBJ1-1	CASTRQGWAEAFF	TGTGCCAGCACCAGACAGGGGTGGGCTGAAGCTTTCTTT
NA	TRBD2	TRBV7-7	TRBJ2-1	CASSFSSGVYNEQFF	TGTGCCAGCAGCTTTTCTAGCGGGGTATACAATGAGCAGTTCTTC
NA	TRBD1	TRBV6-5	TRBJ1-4	CASRGPGGHEKLFF	TGTGCCAGCAGAGGACCAGGGGGGCATGAAAAACTGTTTTTT
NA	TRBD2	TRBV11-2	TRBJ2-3	CASSTSGGTDTQYF	TGTGCCAGCAGCACTAGCGGGGGCACAGATACGCAGTATTTT
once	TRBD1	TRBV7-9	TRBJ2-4	CASSQGQGGGIQYF	TGTGCCAGCAGCCAGGGACAGGGGGGTGGCATTCAGTACTTC
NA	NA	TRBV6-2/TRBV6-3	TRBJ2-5	CASSYSGPFGGETQYF	TGTGCCAGCAGTTACTCGGGTCCTTTCGGCGGGGAGACCCAGTACTTC
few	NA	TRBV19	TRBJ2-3	CASSMGLRTDTQYF	TGTGCCAGTAGTATGGGACTTCGCACAGATACGCAGTATTTT
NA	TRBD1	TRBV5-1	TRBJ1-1	CASSLEQGARYTEAFF	TGCGCCAGCAGCTTGGAGCAGGGGGCTAGGTATACTGAAGCTTTCTTT
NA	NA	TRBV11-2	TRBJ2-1	CASSLYRTASRDEQFF	TGTGCCAGCAGCTTATACCGGACAGCCTCTAGGGATGAGCAGTTCTTC
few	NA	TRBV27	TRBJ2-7	CASRLDRSSYEQYF	TGTGCCAGCAGACTCGACAGGAGCTCCTACGAGCAGTACTTC
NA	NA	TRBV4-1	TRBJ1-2	CASSQRDQGRALYGYTF	TGCGCCAGCAGCCAGAGAGACCAGGGAAGGGCTTTGTATGGCTACACCTTC
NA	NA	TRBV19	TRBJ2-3	CASSIVTSTDTQYF	TGTGCCAGTAGTATAGTCACAAGCACAGATACGCAGTATTTT
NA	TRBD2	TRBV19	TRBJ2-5	CASSIGSERGETQYF	TGTGCCAGTAGTATCGGGTCGGAGCGGGGAGAGACCCAGTACTTC
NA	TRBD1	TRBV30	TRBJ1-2	CACRGQGMDGYTF	TGTGCCTGTCGAGGACAGGGAATGGATGGCTACACCTTC
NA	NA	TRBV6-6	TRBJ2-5	CASSYQGSKETQYF	TGTGCCAGCAGTTACCAGGGTAGTAAAGAGACCCAGTACTTC
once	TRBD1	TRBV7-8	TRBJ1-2	CASSPGGGYGYTF	TGTGCCAGCAGCCCAGGGGGCGGCTATGGCTACACCTTC
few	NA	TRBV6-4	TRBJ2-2	CASREQGYAGELFF	TGTGCCAGCAGAGAACAGGGCTACGCCGGGGAGCTGTTTTTT
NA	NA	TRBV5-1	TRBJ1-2	CASSNHLGSFYGYTF	TGCGCCAGCAGCAACCACCTGGGCAGCTTCTATGGCTACACCTTC
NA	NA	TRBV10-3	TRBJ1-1	CAISESQVLNTEAFF	TGTGCCATCAGTGAGTCCCAGGTTTTGAACACTGAAGCTTTCTTT
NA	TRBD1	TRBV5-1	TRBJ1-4	CASSPGTGVMVYEKLFF	TGCGCCAGCAGCCCCGGGACAGGGGTTATGGTTTATGAAAAACTGTTTTTT
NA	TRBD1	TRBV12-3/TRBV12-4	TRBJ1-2	CASSFGQARGYTF	TGTGCCAGCAGTTTTGGACAGGCCCGCGGCTACACCTTC
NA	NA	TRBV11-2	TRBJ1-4	CASSGGIREKLFF	TGTGCCAGCAGCGGAGGGATTCGAGAAAAACTGTTTTTT
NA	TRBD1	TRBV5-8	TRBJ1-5	CASSPKKGQGTSSNQPQHF	TGTGCCAGCAGCCCGAAAAAGGGACAGGGGACTTCAAGCAATCAGCCCCAGCATTTT
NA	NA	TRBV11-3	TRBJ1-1	CASRLTTSGAFF	TGTGCCAGCAGGCTTACTACCTCTGGGGCTTTCTTT
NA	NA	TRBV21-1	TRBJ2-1	CASSSRPTGDREVNEQFF	TGTGCCAGCAGCAGCCGACCAACAGGGGATCGAGAGGTCAATGAGCAGTTCTTC
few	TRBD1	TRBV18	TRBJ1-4	CASSPPDRAGEKLFF	TGTGCCAGCTCACCACCGGACAGGGCTGGGGAAAAACTGTTTTTT
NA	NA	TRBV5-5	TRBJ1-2	CASTLIQGLDYGYTF	TGTGCCAGCACCCTTATACAGGGATTGGACTATGGCTACACCTTC
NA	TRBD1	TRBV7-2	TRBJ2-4	CASSLEGTGVNIQYF	TGTGCCAGCAGCTTAGAAGGGACAGGGGTTAACATTCAGTACTTC
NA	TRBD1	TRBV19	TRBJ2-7	CASRGTGAYEQYF	TGTGCCAGTAGAGGGACAGGAGCCTACGAGCAGTACTTC
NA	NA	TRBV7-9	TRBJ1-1	CASSLRPTEAFF	TGTGCCAGCAGCTTACGTCCTACCGAAGCTTTCTTT
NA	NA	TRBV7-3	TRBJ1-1	CASSFSGDTEAFF	TGTGCCAGCAGCTTTTCGGGGGACACTGAAGCTTTCTTT
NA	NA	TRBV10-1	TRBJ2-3	CASRGQGSDTQYF	TGCGCCAGCAGAGGTCAGGGGTCAGATACGCAGTATTTT
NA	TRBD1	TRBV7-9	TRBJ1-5	CASSLALQGVNNQPQHF	TGTGCCAGCAGCTTAGCGCTTCAGGGGGTTAACAATCAGCCCCAGCATTTT
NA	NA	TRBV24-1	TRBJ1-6	CATSEGSQGVRSPLHF	TGTGCCACCAGTGAAGGGTCACAGGGAGTTCGTTCACCCCTCCACTTT
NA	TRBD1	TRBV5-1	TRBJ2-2	CASHKQGALGGELFF	TGCGCCAGCCACAAACAGGGGGCGCTGGGCGGGGAGCTGTTTTTT
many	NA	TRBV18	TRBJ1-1	CASSPPTREDTEAFF	TGTGCCAGCTCACCACCTACCAGGGAGGACACTGAAGCTTTCTTT
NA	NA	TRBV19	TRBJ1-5	CASTFDRYSNQPQHF	TGTGCCAGTACCTTCGACAGGTATAGCAATCAGCCCCAGCATTTT
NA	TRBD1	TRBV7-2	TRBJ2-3	CASSSQGATDTQYF	TGTGCCAGCAGCTCGCAGGGGGCGACAGATACGCAGTATTTT
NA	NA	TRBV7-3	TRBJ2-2	CASSLRAAYSFANTGELFF	TGTGCCAGCAGCTTAAGGGCCGCGTATAGTTTTGCGAACACCGGGGAGCTGTTTTTT
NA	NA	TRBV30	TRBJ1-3	CAWAPHWANSGNTIYF	TGTGCCTGGGCCCCCCACTGGGCTAACTCTGGAAACACCATATATTTT
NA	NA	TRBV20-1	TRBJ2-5	CSADSRETQYF	TGCAGTGCCGATTCTCGGGAGACCCAGTACTTC
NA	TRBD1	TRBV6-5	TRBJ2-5	CASNEQGVGRETQYF	TGTGCCAGCAACGAGCAGGGGGTTGGACGGGAGACCCAGTACTTC
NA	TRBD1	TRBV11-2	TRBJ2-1	CASSIGGQGYNEQFF	TGTGCCAGCAGCATAGGGGGACAGGGGTACAATGAGCAGTTCTTC
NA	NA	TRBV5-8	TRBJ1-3	CASSFHTGNTIYF	TGTGCCAGCAGCTTCCACACTGGAAACACCATATATTTT
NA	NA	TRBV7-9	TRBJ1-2	CASSLAGAPNYGYTF	TGTGCCAGCAGCTTAGCAGGGGCCCCTAACTATGGCTACACCTTC
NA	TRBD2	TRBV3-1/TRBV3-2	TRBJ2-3	CASSQGTSGGLGGTQYF	TGTGCCAGCAGCCAAGGGACTAGCGGGGGCCTCGGGGGTACGCAGTATTTT